A single T cell receptor beta chain is shown here with its context. No antigen is known for it. Per-nucleotide qualities are absent, and no much larger clonotype sits a single base away. The sample originates from a study of shared clonotypes between healthy human individuals (dated by TCRdb to about 2020). The study in broad terms: The cohort included a few men and a couple of women between 18 and 49 years of age. To estimate repertoire size and how much clonotype sharing occurs between individuals, the study deeply sequenced the blood TCR repertoires of five healthy adults. Per donor, leukapheresis produced somewhere between about 0.9 and 9.5 billion PBMCs. Different laboratories and diverse techniques were used to prepare libraries and sequence TCR repertoires, to increase sequencing depth and limit assay-specific biases.

TCR CDR3 regions were amplified from genomic DNA by multiplex PCR using the deep immunoSEQ assay. Extracted genomic DNA from each cell subset was spread evenly across all wells of several immunoSEQ 96-well plates, with each plate serving as a replicate. For unsorted PBMC, 300 to 350 ng genomic DNA, equal to 25,000 to 35,000 T cell genomes, was loaded into each replicate PCR. Ten immunoSEQ deep assay plates were used to sequence the unsorted PBMC genomic DNA. Purified libraries were quantified with a Qubit 3.0 fluorometer, sized on a Bioanalyzer 2100, and re-quantified with the KAPA Library Quantification kit. Every immunoSEQ 96-well plate was sequenced on a dedicated single-read 150-cycle Illumina NextSeq 550 flow cell. Concerning the study's data processing: Because only junctional sequences without quality scores were contained in the immunoSEQ output, filtering matching that applied to full-length reads could not be performed. To assign V/J genes and CDR3, sequences were annotated using PyIR, a Python wrapper for IgBLAST v1.9, with IMGT germline references. Reads with weak V/J assignments (E-value above 1e-6), missing CDR3, stop codons, out-of-frame junctions, or ambiguous translated residues were removed. V3J clonotypes were defined as sequences sharing an identical inferred V gene, J gene, and CDR3 amino acid sequence. Percentage overlap between repertoires was calculated by dividing the number of shared unique clonotypes by the size of the smaller repertoire. Three approaches were used to assess repertoire richness: RTK rarefaction, the Chao1 estimator, and Recon v2.1 estimates of unobserved clonotypes. In TCRdb, the immuneACCESS table is reduced to in-frame sequences with V and J assigned. These tables do not hold every clone; where another copy was compared, an unresolved V gene accounts for under half, and the others remain unexplained. That table supplies the V and J calls and clone size; D and trimming were determined from the DNA. This sample gives about 480,000 clones in total; about three quarters of them show up just once. The ten largest account for roughly an eighth of the sample.

Paper-wide results and their limitations: Pairwise subsampling indicated that sequencing depth was expected to affect the degree of clonotype sharing among donors. Because the study included only a small number of donors, the genetic and exposure-history diversity represented was limited. Sampling was limited to blood, and TCR repertoires in tissue likely differ from TCR repertoires in blood.

Trimmed from V: 8 bases; trimmed from J: 3 bases; junction bases lacking a gene match: 10. The CDR3 sequence holds 16 residues, the cysteine and phenylalanine included. The CDR3 DNA has 48 bases and is translated from base 1. CDR1 and CDR2 are drawn from the germline V gene (reference sequence): MNHEY, SMNVEV. The donors were healthy, HIV-negative adults with no recently reported acute infections or vaccinations. Every donor was a Caucasian adult living in Nashville, Tennessee, USA. For unsorted samples, approximately 84 million PBMCs were counted, and genomic DNA was extracted using the QIAamp DNA Blood Mini kit. After blood collection by leukapheresis, PBMCs were isolated using Ficoll-Histopaque density gradient centrifugation and then cryopreserved in the vapor phase of liquid nitrogen.

This TCR derives from a woman aged 40 to 50 in good health. Some clones in this sample may be carry-over from other donors' samples. Sequenced input: PBMCs. The sequence is built from TRBV27 and TRBJ2-7; 13 bases in the junction line up with TRBD2. The nucleotides read TGTGCCAGCTCCCGGGGACTAGCGGGAATGAGCTACGAGCAGTACTTC. Its product reads: CASSRGLAGMSYEQYF.